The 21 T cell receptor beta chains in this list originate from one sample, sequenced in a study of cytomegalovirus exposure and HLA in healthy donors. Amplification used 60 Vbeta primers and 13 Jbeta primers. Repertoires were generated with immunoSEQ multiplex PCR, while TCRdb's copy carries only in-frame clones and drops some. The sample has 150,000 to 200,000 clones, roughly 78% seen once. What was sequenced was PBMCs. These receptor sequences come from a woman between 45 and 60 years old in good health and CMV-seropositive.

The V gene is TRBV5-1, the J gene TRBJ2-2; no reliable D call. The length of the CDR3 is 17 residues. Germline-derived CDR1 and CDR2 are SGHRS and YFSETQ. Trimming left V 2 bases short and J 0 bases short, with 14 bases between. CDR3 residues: CASSFSSPYSNTGELFF. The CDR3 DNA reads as TGCGCCAGCAGCTTCTCTAGTCCCTACTCGAACACCGGGGAGCTGTTTTTT. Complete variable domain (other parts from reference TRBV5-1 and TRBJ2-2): KAGVTQTPRYLIKTRGQQVTLSCSPISGHRSVSWYQQTPGQGLQFLFEYFSETQRNKGNFPGRFSGRQFSNSRSEMNVSTLELGDSALYLCASSFSSPYSNTGELFFGEGSRLTVL.

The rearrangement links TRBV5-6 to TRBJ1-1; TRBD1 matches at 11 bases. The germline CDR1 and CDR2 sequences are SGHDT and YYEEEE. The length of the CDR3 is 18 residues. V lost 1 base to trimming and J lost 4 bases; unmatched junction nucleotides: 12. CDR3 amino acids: CASSLRTGGLRRSTEAFF. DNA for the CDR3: TGTGCCAGCAGCTTGCGGACAGGGGGCCTACGCAGGTCCACTGAAGCTTTCTTT.

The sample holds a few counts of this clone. The CDR3 DNA reads TGTGCCAGCAGCTTAGGACAGGGAGCCTATGGCTACACCTTC. It codes for CASSLGQGAYGYTF. V usage is TRBV11-2 and J usage is TRBJ1-2, with 7 bases that match TRBD1. Trimming removed 1 base from V and 4 bases from J; junction bases left unmatched: 3. There are 14 residues in the CDR3. CDR1 SGHAT and CDR2 FQNNGV come from the germline V gene.

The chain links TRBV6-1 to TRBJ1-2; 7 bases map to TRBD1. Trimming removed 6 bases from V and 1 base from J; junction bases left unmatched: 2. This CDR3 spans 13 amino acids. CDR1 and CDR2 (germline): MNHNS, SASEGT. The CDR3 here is CASRPGGNYGYTF. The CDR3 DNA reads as TGTGCCAGCAGACCAGGGGGTAACTATGGCTACACCTTC.

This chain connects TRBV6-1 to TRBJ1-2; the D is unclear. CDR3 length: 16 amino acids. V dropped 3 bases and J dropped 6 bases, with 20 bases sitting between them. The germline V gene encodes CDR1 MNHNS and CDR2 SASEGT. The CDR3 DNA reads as TGTGCCAGCAGTGAGAACCGGTTCCCGCCACGCAATGGCTACACCTTC. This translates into CASSENRFPPRNGYTF.

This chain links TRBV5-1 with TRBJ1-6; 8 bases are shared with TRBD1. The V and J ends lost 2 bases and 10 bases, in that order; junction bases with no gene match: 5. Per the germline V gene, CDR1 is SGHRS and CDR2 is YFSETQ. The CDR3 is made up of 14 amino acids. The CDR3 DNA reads TGCGCCAGCAGCTTTACAGGGGGGGGATCACCCCTCCACTTT. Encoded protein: CASSFTGGGSPLHF.

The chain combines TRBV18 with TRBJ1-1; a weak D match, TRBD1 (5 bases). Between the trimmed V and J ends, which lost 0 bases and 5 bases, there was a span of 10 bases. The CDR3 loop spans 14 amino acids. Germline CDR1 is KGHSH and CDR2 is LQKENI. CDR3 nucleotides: TGTGCCAGCTCACCACCAGGGAGGGGAACTGAAGCTTTCTTT. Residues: CASSPPGRGTEAFF.

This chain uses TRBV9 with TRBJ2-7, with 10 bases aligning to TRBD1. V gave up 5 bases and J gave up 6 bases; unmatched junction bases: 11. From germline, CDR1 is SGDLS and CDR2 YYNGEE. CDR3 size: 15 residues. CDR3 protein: CASSRPGQGPSEQYF. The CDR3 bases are TGTGCCAGCAGTCGACCGGGACAGGGGCCCTCCGAGCAGTACTTC. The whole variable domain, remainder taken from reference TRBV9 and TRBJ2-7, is DSGVTQTPKHLITATGQRVTLRCSPRSGDLSVYWYQQSLDQGLQFLIQYYNGEERAKGNILERFSAQQFPDLHSELNLSSLELGDSALYFCASSRPGQGPSEQYFGPGTRLTVT.

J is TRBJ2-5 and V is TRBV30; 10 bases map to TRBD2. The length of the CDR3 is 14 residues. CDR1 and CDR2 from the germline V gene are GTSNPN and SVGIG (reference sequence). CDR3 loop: CATEIASGGETQYF. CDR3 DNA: TGTGCGACGGAAATAGCTAGCGGGGGAGAGACCCAGTACTTC.

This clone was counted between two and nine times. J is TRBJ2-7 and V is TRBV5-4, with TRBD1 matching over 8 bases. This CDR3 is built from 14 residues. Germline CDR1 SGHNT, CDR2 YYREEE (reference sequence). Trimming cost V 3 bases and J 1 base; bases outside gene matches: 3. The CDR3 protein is CASSSTGASYEQYF. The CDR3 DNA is TGTGCCAGCAGCTCGACAGGGGCTTCCTACGAGCAGTACTTC.

This CDR3 reads CASSLARLAEGDIQYF. The CDR3 coding sequence is TGTGCCAGCAGCTTGGCCAGGTTGGCAGAAGGGGACATTCAGTACTTC. This rearrangement joins TRBV5-6 to TRBJ2-4, with D possibly being TRBD1 (5 bases). Germline V gives CDR1 SGHDT, CDR2 YYEEEE. The length of the CDR3 is 16 residues. V dropped 0 bases and J dropped 8 bases, with 18 bases sitting between them.

The CDR3 coding sequence is TGTGCCAGCACTCGCGGACAGGGGGCAAACACCGGGGAGCTGTTTTTT. This sequence encodes CASTRGQGANTGELFF. The chain is built from TRBV2 and TRBJ2-2; 11 nucleotides align to TRBD1. J lost 2 bases, V lost 7 bases, and 6 bases had no gene match. CDR1 and CDR2 (germline): SNHLY, FYNNEI. The CDR3 extends over 16 amino acids.

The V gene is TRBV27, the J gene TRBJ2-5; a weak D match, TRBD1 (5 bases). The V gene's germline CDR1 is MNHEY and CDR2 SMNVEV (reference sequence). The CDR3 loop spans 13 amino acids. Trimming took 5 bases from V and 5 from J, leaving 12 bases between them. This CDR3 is CASSVGARETQYF. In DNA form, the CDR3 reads TGTGCCAGCAGTGTTGGGGCCAGGGAGACCCAGTACTTC.

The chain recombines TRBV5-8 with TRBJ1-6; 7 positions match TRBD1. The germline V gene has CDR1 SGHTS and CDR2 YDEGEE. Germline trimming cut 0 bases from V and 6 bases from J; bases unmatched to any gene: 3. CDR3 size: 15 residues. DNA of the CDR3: TGTGCCAGCAGCTTGGTTGGGGACAGTAATTCACCCCTCCACTTT. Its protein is CASSLVGDSNSPLHF. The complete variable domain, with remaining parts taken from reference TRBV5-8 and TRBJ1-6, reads EAGVTQSPTHLIKTRGQQATLRCSPISGHTSVYWYQQALGLGLQFLLWYDEGEERNRGNFPPRFSGRQFPNYSSELNVNALELEDSALYLCASSLVGDSNSPLHFGNGTRLTVT.

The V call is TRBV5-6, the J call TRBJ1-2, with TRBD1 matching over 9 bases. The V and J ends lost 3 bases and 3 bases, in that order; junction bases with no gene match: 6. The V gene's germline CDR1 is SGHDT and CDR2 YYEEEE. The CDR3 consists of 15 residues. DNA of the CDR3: TGTGCCAGCAGCTCCACAGGGGGCGCCTACTATGGCTACACCTTC. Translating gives CASSSTGGAYYGYTF. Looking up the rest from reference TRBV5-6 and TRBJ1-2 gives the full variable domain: DAGVTQSPTHLIKTRGQQVTLRCSPKSGHDTVSWYQQALGQGPQFIFQYYEEEERQRGNFPDRFSGHQFPNYSSELNVNALLLGDSALYLCASSSTGGAYYGYTFGSGTRLTVV.

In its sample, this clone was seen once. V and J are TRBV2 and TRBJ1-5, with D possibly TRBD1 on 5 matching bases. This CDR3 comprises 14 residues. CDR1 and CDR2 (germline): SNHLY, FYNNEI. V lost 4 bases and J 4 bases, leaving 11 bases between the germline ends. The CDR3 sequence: CASSAGLSNQPQHF. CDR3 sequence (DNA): TGTGCCAGCAGTGCGGGACTCTCAAATCAGCCCCAGCATTTT. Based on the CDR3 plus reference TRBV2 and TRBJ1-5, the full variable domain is EPEVTQTPSHQVTQMGQEVILRCVPISNHLYFYWYRQILGQKVEFLVSFYNNEISEKSEIFDDQFSVERPDGSNFTLKIRSTKLEDSAMYFCASSAGLSNQPQHFGDGTRLSIL.

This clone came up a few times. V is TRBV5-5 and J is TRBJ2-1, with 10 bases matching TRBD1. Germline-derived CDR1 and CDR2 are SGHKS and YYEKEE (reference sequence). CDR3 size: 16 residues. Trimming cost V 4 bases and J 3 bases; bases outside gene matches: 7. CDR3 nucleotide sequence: TGTGCCAGCAGCCCCTCCGGGACAGGGGTCTACAATGAGCAGTTCTTC. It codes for CASSPSGTGVYNEQFF.

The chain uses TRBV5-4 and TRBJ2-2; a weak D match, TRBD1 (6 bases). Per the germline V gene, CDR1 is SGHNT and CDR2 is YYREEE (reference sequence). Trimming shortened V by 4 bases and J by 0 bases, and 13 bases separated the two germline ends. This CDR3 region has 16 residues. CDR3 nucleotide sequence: TGTGCCAGCAGCCCGGGACACCGCGCGAACACCGGGGAGCTGTTTTTT. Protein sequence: CASSPGHRANTGELFF.

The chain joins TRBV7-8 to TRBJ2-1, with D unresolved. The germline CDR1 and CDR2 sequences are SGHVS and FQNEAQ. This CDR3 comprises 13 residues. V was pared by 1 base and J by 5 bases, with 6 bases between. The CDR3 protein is CASSLDRDNEQFF. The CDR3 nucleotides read TGTGCCAGCAGCTTAGATCGGGACAATGAGCAGTTCTTC.

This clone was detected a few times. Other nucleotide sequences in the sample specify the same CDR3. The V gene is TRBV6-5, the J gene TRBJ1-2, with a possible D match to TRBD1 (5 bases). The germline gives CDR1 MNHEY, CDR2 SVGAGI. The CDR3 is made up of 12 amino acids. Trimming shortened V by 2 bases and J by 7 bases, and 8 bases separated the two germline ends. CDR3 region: CASSYRGGGYTF. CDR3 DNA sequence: TGTGCCAGCAGTTACAGGGGTGGTGGCTACACCTTC.

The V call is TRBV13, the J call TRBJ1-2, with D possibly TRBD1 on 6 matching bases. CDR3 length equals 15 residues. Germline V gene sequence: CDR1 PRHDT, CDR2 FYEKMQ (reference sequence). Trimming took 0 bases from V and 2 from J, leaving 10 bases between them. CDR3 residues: CASSLGRGWNYGYTF. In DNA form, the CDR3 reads TGTGCCAGCAGCTTAGGCAGGGGATGGAACTATGGCTACACCTTC.